The next 11 T cell receptor beta chains were all read from a single sample in a study of T cell repertoires in ileal Crohn's disease (dated 2019 in TCRdb). Library generation was performed with the immunoSEQ multiplex PCR assay. As stored in TCRdb, this immuneACCESS dataset retains in-frame rearrangements with V and J assigned. A fraction of the clones does not appear; measured against another copy, unresolved V genes explain less than half of the discrepancy, and the remainder lacks a known reason. This sample lists 6,000 or so clones; 83% were detected once. Over 4% of the sample goes to the ten largest clones. The specimen was ileal tissue. Source of these receptors: an adult with Crohn's disease.

The chain couples TRBV7-9 to TRBJ2-2; 7 nucleotides match TRBD1. Germline V lookup: CDR1 SEHNR, CDR2 FQNEAQ (reference sequence). V was clipped by 7 bases and J by 1 base; unmatched bases: 12. CDR3 length equals 17 residues. The CDR3: CASTYPTGTENTGELFF. The CDR3 DNA sequence: TGTGCCAGCACCTACCCGACCGGGACAGAGAACACCGGGGAGCTGTTTTTT. Based on the CDR3 plus reference TRBV7-9 and TRBJ2-2, the full variable domain is DTGVSQNPRHKITKRGQNVTFRCDPISEHNRLYWYRQTLGQGPEFLTYFQNEAQLEKSRLLSDRFSAERPKGSFSTLEIQRTEQGDSAMYLCASTYPTGTENTGELFFGEGSRLTVL.

As regards this clone: Different DNA sequences within this sample yield the same CDR3. V is TRBV11-3 and J is TRBJ2-3, with D possibly being TRBD1 (5 bases). V gave up 5 bases and J gave up 0 bases, with 9 bases separating them. CDR3 length equals 14 residues. In germline, CDR1 is SGHNT, CDR2 YENEEA. CDR3 in DNA: TGTGCCAGCAGCCTTGGGGCCAGCACAGATACGCAGTATTTT. Amino acid sequence: CASSLGASTDTQYF.

This clone was seen only a few times. The genes are TRBV11-2 and TRBJ2-5; TRBD2 matches 11 bases. The germline gives CDR1 SGHAT, CDR2 FQNNGV. There are 15 residues in the CDR3. V lost 1 base and J lost 7; bases outside the gene matches: 5. CDR3 loop: CASSLVLAGDRTQYF. The CDR3 coding sequence is TGTGCCAGCAGCTTAGTACTAGCGGGAGATCGGACCCAGTACTTC.

The chain joins TRBV19 to TRBJ1-6, with 7 bases fitting TRBD1. With 6 bases clipped from V and 5 bases from J, the junction kept 10 bases outside the gene matches. Germline V gene data show CDR1 as LNHDA and CDR2 as SQIVND (reference sequence). There are 16 residues in the CDR3. CDR3 sequence: CASSNIYRGNNSPLHF. The CDR3 DNA follows: TGTGCCAGTAGCAACATCTACAGGGGTAATAATTCACCCCTCCACTTT.

V usage is TRBV27 and J usage is TRBJ2-7, with 8 bases that match TRBD2. Unmatched junction bases numbered 9, after V lost 2 bases and J lost 3 bases. Germline assignment: CDR1 MNHEY and CDR2 SMNVEV (reference sequence). CDR3 length: 16 residues. This CDR3 is CASSLSGGGASYEQYF. The CDR3 coding sequence is TGTGCCAGCAGTTTAAGCGGGGGAGGGGCAAGCTACGAGCAGTACTTC.

This clone has more than one count but fewer than ten. The chain joins TRBV11-2 to TRBJ1-1; 7 nucleotides match TRBD1. This CDR3 is 15 amino acids long. Germline V gene data show CDR1 as SGHAT and CDR2 as FQNNGV. Trimming took 1 base from V and 4 from J; bases not matched to a gene: 6. DNA of the CDR3: TGTGCCAGCAGCTTAGGGCTCCAGGGGGGCACTGAAGCTTTCTTT. Amino acids: CASSLGLQGGTEAFF.

The chain joins TRBV28 to TRBJ1-2; D may be TRBD1 (5 bases). The germline CDR1 and CDR2 sequences are MDHEN and SYDVKM. The V gene lost 1 base and the J gene lost 8 bases, with 17 bases spanning the gap. This CDR3 comprises 15 residues. The CDR3 region is CASSLYVGGSDGYTF. The CDR3 DNA is TGTGCCAGCAGTTTATACGTTGGGGGTTCGGACGGCTACACCTTC.

This sequence joins TRBV5-4 and TRBJ2-7; no firm D call. The CDR3 is made up of 17 amino acids. Deletions cut 3 bases from V and 4 bases from J, with 23 bases between. Per the germline V gene, CDR1 is SGHNT and CDR2 is YYREEE (reference sequence). CDR3 protein: CASSYQPSHGYSYEQYF. The CDR3 DNA sequence: TGTGCCAGCAGCTACCAACCGTCGCACGGCTACTCGTACGAGCAGTACTTC.

The genes are TRBV25-1 and TRBJ2-5, with a possible D match to TRBD1 (5 bases). V lost 1 base to trimming and J lost 2 bases, with 11 bases between them. Germline V gives CDR1 MGHDK, CDR2 SYGVNS. The CDR3 sequence is 15 residues long. Written as DNA, the CDR3 is TGTGCCAGCAGTGAATCCCGACAGATTCAAGAGACCCAGTACTTC. Its protein product is CASSESRQIQETQYF.

The V call is TRBV18, the J call TRBJ1-1; D is unresolved. The CDR3 sequence is 13 residues long. CDR1 and CDR2 (germline): KGHSH, LQKENI. Trimming cost V 3 bases and J 5 bases, with 10 bases left between them. This CDR3 is CASSPPGRTEAFF. The CDR3 DNA reads TGTGCCAGCTCACCCCCGGGGAGAACTGAAGCTTTCTTT.

The sample holds a few counts of this clone. The rearrangement joins TRBV5-6 to TRBJ2-5; possible D gene TRBD2, 6 bases. The CDR3 has 16 amino acids. Trimming pared 3 bases from V and 5 bases from J, leaving 20 bases between. Germline CDR1 reads SGHDT; CDR2 reads YYEEEE. CDR3 coding DNA: TGTGCCAGCAGCTGGGGACTCCGGGAGATGGAGGAGACCCAGTACTTC. This codes for CASSWGLREMEETQYF.